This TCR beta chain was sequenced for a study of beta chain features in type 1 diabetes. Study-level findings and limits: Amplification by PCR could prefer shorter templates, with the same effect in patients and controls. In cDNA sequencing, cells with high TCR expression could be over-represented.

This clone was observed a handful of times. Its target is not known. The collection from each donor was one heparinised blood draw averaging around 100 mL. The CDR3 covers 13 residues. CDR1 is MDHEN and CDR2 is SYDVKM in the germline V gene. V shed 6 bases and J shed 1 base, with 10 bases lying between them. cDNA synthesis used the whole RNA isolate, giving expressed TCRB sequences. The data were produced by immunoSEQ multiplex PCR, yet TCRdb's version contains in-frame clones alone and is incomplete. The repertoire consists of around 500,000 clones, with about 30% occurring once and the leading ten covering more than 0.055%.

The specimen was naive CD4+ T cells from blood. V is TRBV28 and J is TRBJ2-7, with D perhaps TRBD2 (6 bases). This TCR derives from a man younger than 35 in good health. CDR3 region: CASRLGLSYEQYF. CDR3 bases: TGTGCCAGCAGACTAGGACTATCCTACGAGCAGTACTTC.